This T cell receptor (beta chain) was identified during a study of early T cells in non-severe SARS-CoV-2 infection. Individual cDNA molecules received unique molecular identifiers during library preparation. In TCRdb, the 5' RACE reads were re-called with MiXCR into one record per CDR3 protein. The sample carries roughly 51,000 distinct CDR3 sequences, about 6.3% recorded once. CDR1 and CDR2 from the germline V gene are SGHNT and YENEEA. V shed 5 bases and J shed 9 bases, with 22 bases lying between them. The CDR3 is 15 residues long. The chain combines TRBV11-3 with TRBJ2-5; D is perhaps TRBD1 (5 bases). The starting material was whole blood, obtained at baseline. The sequence came from an adult who was a healthcare worker with PCR-confirmed SARS-CoV-2 infection or an uninfected control (not recorded which). The CDR3 sequence is CASSTGASISVAQYF. The DNA of the CDR3 is TGTGCCAGCAGCACTGGGGCCTCCATCTCAGTGGCCCAGTACTTC.